This record looks at one T cell receptor (beta chain) sequence and its context. Its antigen is as yet unknown. This table comes from immunoSEQ multiplex PCR, and its TCRdb copy is limited to in-frame clones, with some not included. The sample carries around 5,400 clones, about 89% recorded once. This sample stems from a study of chemoradiotherapy in HPV16-positive cancers. Findings and limits, study-wide: The functional HPV-specific definition rests on just a couple of HPV16-positive patients. For HPV16-positive patients, expanding HPV-responsive T cells associated with longer recurrence-free survival. During treatment, candidate HPV-specific clones and E7-related motifs expanded in tumor.

Repertoires were sampled repeatedly during chemoradiotherapy. This receptor was identified in a human donor with HPV-associated anogenital cancer. Sequences were derived from blood, sampled from a patient who underwent chemoradiotherapy.

The CDR3 DNA sequence: TGCGCCAGCAGCTACGGGACACGACAAGAGACCCAGTACTTC. Amino acids: CASSYGTRQETQYF. The gene calls are TRBV5-1 and TRBJ2-5; D perhaps matches TRBD1 (6 bases). Germline V CDR1 and CDR2: SGHRS, YFSETQ. V was cut by 3 bases and J by 2 bases, with 11 bases left in between. This CDR3 has 14 amino acids.